This passage covers 4 T cell receptor beta chains from one sample sequenced in a study of vaccination and CD4 T cells after COVID-19. The assay that was used to sequence DNA from cultured CD4+ T cells was the Oncomine TCR Beta short-read assay. Each CDR3 protein gets one entry after TCRdb re-called the PCR reads with MiXCR. This table has about 11,000 distinct CDR3 sequences, about 53% appearing once. Their specific antigens are unknown. Treatment given: approximately 11-day PBMC culture with coronavirus spike peptide pools or control peptides (ViraFEST assay). The specimen was CD4+ T cells from blood, cultured in vitro. These receptors all come from a human donor who had recovered from COVID-19.

In DNA, the CDR3 is TGCAGTGCTAGTGGGCAGGGCAATCAGCCCCAGCATTTT. This gives the protein CSASGQGNQPQHF. The chain links TRBV20-1 to TRBJ1-5; D not certain. Trimming cost V 3 bases and J 2 bases, with 8 bases left between them. Germline V gene sequence: CDR1 DFQATT, CDR2 SNEGSKA (reference sequence). This CDR3 has 13 residues.

The CDR3 loop reads CASSETGKGLNTQYF. The CDR3 coding sequence is TGTGCCAGTAGCGAGACCGGCAAAGGGTTGAATACGCAGTATTTT. V is TRBV19 and J is TRBJ2-3; D is undetermined. Per germline, CDR1 LNHDA and CDR2 SQIVND (reference sequence). The CDR3 is made up of 15 amino acids. With 6 bases removed from V and 7 bases from J, the gap between germline ends came to 20 bases.

Only a few counts were recorded for this clonotype. This chain joins TRBV28 and TRBJ1-1; the D gene is possibly TRBD1 (5 bases). The V end was cut by 3 bases, the J end by 0 bases, with 11 bases between. The CDR3 is made up of 15 amino acids. The V gene's germline CDR1 is MDHEN and CDR2 SYDVKM. The CDR3 sequence: CASSFRGIMNTEAFF. In nucleotides, the CDR3 is TGTGCCAGCAGTTTTCGGGGCATAATGAACACTGAAGCTTTCTTT.

This clonotype was seen just once. The V call is TRBV25-1, the J call TRBJ1-3; 8 nucleotides line up with TRBD1. In germline, CDR1 is MGHDK, CDR2 SYGVNS. The length of the CDR3 is 14 residues. J lost 6 bases, V lost 9 bases, and 10 bases had no gene match. CDR3 protein: CASTGTGLKNTIYF. The CDR3 DNA sequence: TGTGCCAGTACCGGGACAGGACTTAAAAACACCATATATTTT.